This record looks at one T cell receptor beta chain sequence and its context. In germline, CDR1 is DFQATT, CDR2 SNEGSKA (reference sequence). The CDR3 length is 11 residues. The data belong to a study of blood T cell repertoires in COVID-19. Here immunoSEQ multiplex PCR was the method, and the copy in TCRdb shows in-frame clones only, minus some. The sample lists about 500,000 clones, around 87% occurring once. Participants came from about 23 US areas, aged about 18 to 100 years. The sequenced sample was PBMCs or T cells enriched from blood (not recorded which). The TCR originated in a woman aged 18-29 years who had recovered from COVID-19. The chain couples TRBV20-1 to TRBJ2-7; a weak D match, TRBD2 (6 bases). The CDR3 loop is CIAGRGYEQYF. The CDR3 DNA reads TGCATCGCAGGGCGGGGCTACGAGCAGTACTTC.